This T cell receptor (beta chain) was obtained from a study of identical twins. Study-wide findings and caveats: Clonotypes of the beta chain that were abundant in cord blood carried fewer insertions (memory repertoires showed none).

CDR1 and CDR2 from the germline V gene are SQVTM and ANQGSEA. The V gene end was trimmed by 6 bases and the J gene end by 4 bases; junction bases not matched to a gene: 4. This CDR3 has 13 amino acids. This clonotype has a count of ten or more. Antigen unknown. MiXCR, run by TCRdb on the 5' RACE reads, gives a single entry per CDR3 protein. The sample lists fewer than 250,000 distinct CDR3 sequences, about 7.5% occurring once. This sample also appeared in a second study, on yellow fever vaccine responses in identical twins.

This receptor was taken from a woman younger than 30 in good health. The specimen was memory (CD45RO+) T cells sorted from blood. V usage is TRBV29-1 and J usage is TRBJ1-1, with 11 positions matching TRBD1. The CDR3 loop reads CSVGQGAGTEAFF. DNA for the CDR3: TGCAGCGTCGGACAGGGGGCCGGCACTGAAGCTTTCTTT.